The clone carrying this TCR beta chain ranks as medium-sized. This CDR3 comprises 13 residues. V was pared by 10 bases and J by 6 bases, with 7 bases of the junction left unmatched. Germline V gene lookup returns CDR1 SGHNT and CDR2 YYREEE (reference sequence). The data originate from a study of T-cell memory formation after mild COVID-19. TCRdb analysed the 5' RACE reads with MiXCR anew, one entry per CDR3 protein. The profile shows about 470,000 distinct CDR3 sequences, around a sixth of them singletons. This sequence joins TRBV5-4 and TRBJ2-7; 13 nucleotides line up with TRBD2. The material sequenced was PBMCs or a T cell subset sorted from them (not recorded which). The origin of this receptor is an adult woman who had mild COVID-19 (a few samples of this study predate the infection). Cell type and time point are not known. Here the CDR3 DNA reads TGTGCCTCCGGGACTAGCGGGACGATCGAGCAGTACTTC. Its protein is CASGTSGTIEQYF. The full variable domain, its missing parts supplied by reference TRBV5-4 and TRBJ2-7, is ETGVTQSPTHLIKTRGQQVTLRCSSQSGHNTVSWYQQALGQGPQFIFQYYREEENGRGNFPPRFSGLQFPNYSSELNVNALELDDSALYLCASGTSGTIEQYFGPGTRLTVT.